This TCR beta chain was recovered during a study of T cell repertoires in cytomegalovirus infection. In the study overall: Newly reported HLA-C-restricted and thoroughly characterized HLA-B-restricted CMV epitopes were employed. Public TCR beta signatures were indicative of both CMV infection and a matching HLA type.

This CDR3 spans 15 amino acids. Per germline, CDR1 MNHGY and CDR2 SVAAGI. V shed 5 bases, J shed 4 bases, and the junction held 7 bases outside the gene matches. Only a few counts were recorded for this clonotype. The antigen is undetermined. TCRdb reprocessed the reads with MiXCR, giving one entry per CDR3 protein. In the table there are approximately 990,000 distinct CDR3 sequences, about 33% of which are singletons. Sample: cultured CD8+ T cells from PBMCs, taken from culture after CMV antigen stimulation. The chain uses TRBV6-9 and TRBJ2-2; 7 bases agree with TRBD2. The clonotype comes from a human donor in good health (CMV status not recorded). Some clones in this sample may be carry-over from other donors' samples. The chain's CDR3 is CASSDPGGVTGELFF. In DNA, the CDR3 is TGTGCCAGCAGTGATCCGGGAGGAGTCACCGGGGAGCTGTTTTTT.